This T cell receptor (beta chain) comes out of a study of blood T cell repertoires in COVID-19. As originally analysed: Estimation of nucleated cell counts was performed using reference gene primer amplification. Profiled with immunoSEQ multiplex PCR; TCRdb holds only in-frame clones, not every one. V, J and clone size derive from that table, while D and trimming were established from the DNA sequence. This sample has roughly 310,000 clones; approximately 89% occur once, and the top ten carry around a tenth. CDR1 and CDR2 from the germline V gene are KGHDR and SFDVKD. V dropped 3 bases and J dropped 4; count of bases not matched to a gene: 2. This CDR3 spans 14 amino acids. Donors in Cohort 3 who had recovered were those with two negative PCRs, healthcare professional clearance, or resolution of their symptoms. This clone was seen a single time.

This receptor was obtained from a woman in her thirties or forties who had recovered from COVID-19. This chain uses TRBV24-1 with TRBJ1-5; 7 nucleotides match TRBD1. Sequences were obtained from PBMCs or T cells enriched from blood (not recorded which). In DNA, the CDR3 is TGTGCCACCAGTGATGGGACAGTGAATCAGCCCCAGCATTTT. Its translation: CATSDGTVNQPQHF.